What follows are 16 T cell receptor beta chains derived from one specimen sequenced in a study of immune evolution from preneoplasia to lung adenocarcinoma. Here immunoSEQ multiplex PCR was the method, and the copy in TCRdb shows in-frame clones only, minus some. The data hold around 5,700 clones, with roughly 74% observed a single time. Sequenced sample: FFPE adjacent normal lung tissue. Receptors originate from an older donor with lung adenocarcinoma.

This clone rates as medium-sized (0.01 to 0.1%). The chain has TRBV28 and TRBJ2-7; 9 nucleotides align to TRBD1. CDR3 length: 14 residues. Germline loops: CDR1 MDHEN, CDR2 SYDVKM. V was clipped by 8 bases and J by 6 bases; unmatched bases: 11. The CDR3, as DNA: TGTGCCAGCGGATCGACAGGGGGTGTCCCCGAGCAGTACTTC. It is translated as CASGSTGGVPEQYF.

This clone is large. V usage is TRBV9 and J usage is TRBJ1-4; TRBD1 might be the D (6 bases). Trimming removed 5 bases at V and 4 bases at J, with 18 bases between. CDR3 size: 16 residues. The germline CDR1 and CDR2 sequences are SGDLS and YYNGEE. The CDR3 region is CASSLGGNRVNEKLFF. Here the CDR3 DNA reads TGTGCCAGCAGTCTCGGGGGGAACAGGGTTAATGAAAAACTGTTTTTT.

This chain joins TRBV9 and TRBJ2-1, with 7 bases fitting TRBD2. Germline CDR1 reads SGDLS; CDR2 reads YYNGEE. This CDR3 has 14 amino acids. The V and J ends lost 3 bases and 8 bases, in that order; junction bases with no gene match: 8. This CDR3 is CASSAPWGRDEQFF. The CDR3 DNA reads TGTGCCAGCAGCGCCCCCTGGGGGAGGGATGAGCAGTTCTTC.

This sequence joins TRBV15 and TRBJ2-2; 11 bases are shared with TRBD2. Germline V gives CDR1 LNHNV, CDR2 YYDKDF (reference sequence). The junction had 5 bases not matched to a gene; V was cut back by 3 bases and J by 8 bases. CDR3 length equals 15 residues. The CDR3 DNA reads TGTGCCACCAGCAGCCTACTAGCGGGGGTGGGGGAGCTGTTTTTT. Encoded protein: CATSSLLAGVGELFF.

This rearrangement joins TRBV7-3 to TRBJ1-6; the D is unclear. Germline assignment: CDR1 SGHTA and CDR2 FQGTGA. Trimming took off 5 bases at V and 0 bases at J, with 8 bases between the two ends. This CDR3 is built from 15 residues. CDR3 region: CASSPTPSYNSPLHF. CDR3 DNA sequence: TGTGCCAGCAGCCCCACTCCCTCCTATAATTCACCCCTCCACTTT.

V usage is TRBV25-1 and J usage is TRBJ2-7, with D maybe TRBD1 (5 bases). The CDR3 sequence is 12 residues long. V dropped 3 bases and J dropped 6 bases, with 9 bases sitting between them. Germline V gives CDR1 MGHDK, CDR2 SYGVNS. The CDR3: CASSDRALEQYF. CDR3 sequence (DNA): TGTGCCAGCAGTGACAGGGCCCTCGAGCAGTACTTC.

The chain couples TRBV18 to TRBJ1-1; D is uncertain. Per the germline V gene, CDR1 is KGHSH and CDR2 is LQKENI. CDR3 size: 14 residues. V lost 5 bases to trimming and J lost 2 bases, with 12 bases between them. The CDR3 loop is CASSFSEQNTEAFF. Here the CDR3 DNA reads TGTGCCAGCTCATTCAGTGAACAAAACACTGAAGCTTTCTTT.

This chain connects TRBV6-5 to TRBJ1-2, with TRBD1 as a possible D gene (5 bases). CDR3 length: 15 residues. V was cut by 6 bases and J by 2 bases, with 16 bases left in between. Germline CDR1 and CDR2: MNHEY and SVGAGI. Here the CDR3 reads CASSYTTGTNYGYTF. DNA for the CDR3: TGTGCCAGCAGCTATACAACAGGAACCAACTATGGCTACACCTTC.

J is TRBJ2-5 and V is TRBV28; 10 bases fit TRBD1. Matching the DNA end better, TRBJ2-7 makes the J call doubtful. This CDR3 spans 15 amino acids. The germline V gene encodes CDR1 MDHEN and CDR2 SYDVKM. DNA of the CDR3: TGTGCCAGCAGCCCCCTGGGACAGGGGATTTACGAGCAGTACTTC. It is translated as CASSPLGQGIYEQYF.

CDR3 residues: CASSLGQRWPQHF. DNA for the CDR3: TGTGCCAGCAGTTTGGGACAGAGGTGGCCCCAGCATTTT. This rearrangement joins TRBV27 to TRBJ1-5; TRBD1 matches 7 bases. The CDR3 runs to 13 residues. Germline V gives CDR1 MNHEY, CDR2 SMNVEV (reference sequence). Germline trimming cut 3 bases from V and 9 bases from J; bases unmatched to any gene: 5.

The chain is built from TRBV6-1 and TRBJ2-7; 13 nucleotides match TRBD2. CDR3 length: 15 amino acids. The trim removed 4 bases at V and 2 bases at J, leaving 2 bases unmatched. The V gene's germline CDR1 is MNHNS and CDR2 SASEGT. The CDR3 coding sequence is TGTGCCAGCAGTGTTGGACTAGCGGGGGCCTACGAGCAGTACTTC. Amino acid sequence: CASSVGLAGAYEQYF.

The table lists this clone with a count of one. The chain has TRBV29-1 and TRBJ2-2; D might be TRBD1 (7 bases). The germline gives CDR1 SQVTM, CDR2 ANQGSEA. The CDR3 is 17 residues long. V was pared by 7 bases and J by 0 bases, with 21 bases between. The CDR3 spells CSAEGESRGANTGELFF. In DNA, the CDR3 is TGCAGCGCCGAGGGTGAGTCCAGGGGGGCGAACACCGGGGAGCTGTTTTTT.

The CDR3 reads CASSVVGGGNGYTF. The CDR3 DNA follows: TGTGCCAGCAGCGTAGTAGGCGGGGGTAATGGCTACACCTTC. The rearrangement joins TRBV9 to TRBJ1-2, with a possible D match to TRBD1 (5 bases). This CDR3 is 14 amino acids long. Germline lookup yields CDR1 SGDLS and CDR2 YYNGEE. Trimming pared 0 bases from V and 6 bases from J, leaving 12 bases between.

This rearrangement joins TRBV30 to TRBJ2-7; D possibly corresponds to TRBD1 (7 bases). This CDR3 is 14 amino acids long. V was cut by 8 bases and J by 0 bases, with 17 bases left in between. Germline lookup yields CDR1 GTSNPN and CDR2 SVGIG (reference sequence). In DNA, the CDR3 is TGTGCCGGCAGGGGGTACGGGGGCTCCTACGAGCAGTACTTC. It yields the protein CAGRGYGGSYEQYF.

J is TRBJ1-5 and V is TRBV7-8; D uncertain. The ends were cut back, 1 base at V and 2 bases at J, with 6 bases in the middle. Germline-derived CDR1 and CDR2 are SGHVS and FQNEAQ. CDR3 size: 14 residues. For the CDR3, the DNA is TGTGCCAGCAGCTTAGATCGGGGCAATCAGCCCCAGCATTTT. It encodes CASSLDRGNQPQHF.

The V call is TRBV30, the J call TRBJ1-2; D is unclear. Germline V gives CDR1 GTSNPN, CDR2 SVGIG (reference sequence). The CDR3 sequence is 14 residues long. V gave up 1 base and J gave up 8 bases, with 17 bases separating them. The CDR3 spells CAWSGGFSRSGYTF. The CDR3 DNA sequence: TGTGCCTGGAGTGGCGGTTTCTCCCGAAGCGGCTACACCTTC.